This entry lists 3 T cell receptor beta chains sequenced from one sample in a study of identical twins. TCRdb reanalysed the 5' RACE reads using MiXCR and keeps one entry per CDR3 protein. The table records under 900,000 distinct CDR3 sequences, roughly 18% of them present only once. These data also featured in a second study, about T cells expressing NK-cell markers.

Material for sequencing was PBMCs. The receptor source for this set is a woman between 18 and 29 years old in good health.

The DNA for the CDR3 is TGTGCCAGCAGTTTTAGGGGGGTCATAGGCAATCAGCCCCAGCATTTT. It specifies CASSFRGVIGNQPQHF. The chain is built from TRBV12-3 or TRBV12-4 and TRBJ1-5, with a possible D match to TRBD1 (6 bases). With 3 bases removed from V and 2 bases from J, the gap between germline ends came to 14 bases. The CDR3 length is 16 residues.

This chain connects TRBV29-1 to TRBJ2-3, with 7 bases fitting TRBD2. J was trimmed by 0 bases and V by 6 bases; bases with no gene match: 3. CDR3 length equals 13 residues. In germline, CDR1 is SQVTM, CDR2 ANQGSEA. The CDR3 region is CSVSSGSTDTQYF. For the CDR3, the DNA is TGCAGCGTCTCTAGCGGTAGCACAGATACGCAGTATTTT.

In its sample, this clonotype was seen a few times. The junction shows a germline mismatch at one end, possibly a read error. This sequence joins TRBV12-3 or TRBV12-4 and TRBJ1-2, with 7 bases that match TRBD1. The CDR3 contains 13 residues. The CDR3 spells CASKGDSPYRYTF. Here the CDR3 DNA reads TGTGCCAGCAAGGGGGACAGTCCCTATCGCTACACCTTC.